The 5 T cell receptor beta chains given below trace back to one sample, sequenced in a study of blood T cell repertoires in COVID-19. Here immunoSEQ multiplex PCR was the method, and the copy in TCRdb shows in-frame clones only, minus some. Of about 350,000 clones listed, more than 70% are singletons. Sequencing was carried out using peripheral blood. Source of these receptors: a woman aged 65 to 85 with COVID-19, enrolled during active disease.

The genes are TRBV11-3 and TRBJ2-7; tentatively, D is TRBD1 (6 bases). Germline CDR1 reads SGHNT; CDR2 reads YENEEA. The V gene lost 0 bases and the J gene lost 0 bases, with 9 bases spanning the gap. The CDR3 totals 15 residues. Written as DNA, the CDR3 is TGTGCCAGCAGCTTAGAAGGGGACAACTCCTACGAGCAGTACTTC. Translation: CASSLEGDNSYEQYF.

This chain uses TRBV6-2 or TRBV6-3 with TRBJ2-5; D is uncertain. The CDR3 consists of 13 residues. V lost 2 bases and J lost 7, with 11 bases in between. Germline V CDR1 and CDR2: MNHEY, SVGEGT. CDR3 loop: CASSYEDSGTQYF. CDR3 sequence (DNA): TGTGCCAGCAGTTACGAGGATTCTGGGACCCAGTACTTC.

V and J are TRBV30 and TRBJ1-5; 7 nucleotides align to TRBD1. CDR3 length: 13 residues. Germline loops: CDR1 GTSNPN, CDR2 SVGIG (reference sequence). V lost 5 bases, J lost 4 bases, and 5 bases stayed unmatched. This CDR3 reads CAWSGQPNQPQHF. Here the CDR3 DNA reads TGTGCCTGGTCGGGACAGCCAAATCAGCCCCAGCATTTT.

Only a few counts were recorded for this clone. The chain carries TRBV19 and TRBJ1-1; possibly TRBD1 for D (6 bases). The germline V and J ends were trimmed by 5 bases and 1 base, with 20 bases remaining between them. CDR1 LNHDA and CDR2 SQIVND come from the germline V gene (reference sequence). This CDR3 is built from 17 residues. For the CDR3, the DNA is TGTGCCAGTAGTCCAACCCTCCCAAGGGGGTCGAACACTGAAGCTTTCTTT. Translated, it gives CASSPTLPRGSNTEAFF.

The chain combines TRBV2 with TRBJ2-1; 8 bases are a match to TRBD1. This CDR3 region has 14 residues. The germline CDR1 and CDR2 sequences are SNHLY and FYNNEI. Germline trimming cut 8 bases from V and 2 bases from J; bases unmatched to any gene: 5. The CDR3 nucleotides read TGTGCCAGCGGAGGACAGGGACCCTACAATGAGCAGTTCTTC. Amino acid sequence: CASGGQGPYNEQFF.